This record concerns one T cell receptor (beta chain) sequence. What it recognizes is unknown. The sample originates from a study of shared clonotypes between healthy human individuals. Overall study context: CD8 memory received one plate per donor, CD8 naive two, CD4 memory three and CD4 naive three.

Some clones are missing from TCRdb's copy, which holds only in-frame ones; the method was immunoSEQ multiplex PCR. The data show about 1 million clones, roughly 70% seen once. V was clipped by 5 bases and J by 0 bases; unmatched bases: 7. The CDR3 length is 16 residues. CDR1 and CDR2 (germline): SGDLS, YYNGEE. Findings and caveats of the study: A few donors had around 5% of their naive CD4 clonotypes in common. Non-shared clonotypes showed lower generation probabilities than clonotypes common to all four donors.

This chain joins TRBV9 and TRBJ2-3; TRBD2 agrees at 9 bases. Sequencing used memory CD4+ T cells sorted from blood. Noted subset: CD45RA-negative fraction. The TCR sequence derives from a man between 18 and 35 years old in good health. In DNA, the CDR3 is TGTGCCAGCAGTAAACTAGCGGGTACTAGCACAGATACGCAGTATTTT. This translates into CASSKLAGTSTDTQYF. Based on the CDR3 plus reference TRBV9 and TRBJ2-3, the full variable domain is DSGVTQTPKHLITATGQRVTLRCSPRSGDLSVYWYQQSLDQGLQFLIQYYNGEERAKGNILERFSAQQFPDLHSELNLSSLELGDSALYFCASSKLAGTSTDTQYFGPGTRLTVL.